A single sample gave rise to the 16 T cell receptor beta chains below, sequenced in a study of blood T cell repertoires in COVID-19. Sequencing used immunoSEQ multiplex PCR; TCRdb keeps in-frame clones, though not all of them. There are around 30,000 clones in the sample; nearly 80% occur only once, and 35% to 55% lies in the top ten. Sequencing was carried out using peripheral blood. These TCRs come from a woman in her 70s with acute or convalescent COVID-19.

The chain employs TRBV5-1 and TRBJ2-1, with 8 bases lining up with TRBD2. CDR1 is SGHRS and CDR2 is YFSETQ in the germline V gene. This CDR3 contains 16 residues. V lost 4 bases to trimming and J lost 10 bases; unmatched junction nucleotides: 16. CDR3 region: CASSPLRSGSHGEQFF. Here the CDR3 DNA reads TGCGCCAGCAGCCCCCTACGGAGCGGGAGCCATGGAGAGCAGTTCTTC. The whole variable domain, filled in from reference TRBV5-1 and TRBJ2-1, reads KAGVTQTPRYLIKTRGQQVTLSCSPISGHRSVSWYQQTPGQGLQFLFEYFSETQRNKGNFPGRFSGRQFSNSRSEMNVSTLELGDSALYLCASSPLRSGSHGEQFFGPGTRLTVL.

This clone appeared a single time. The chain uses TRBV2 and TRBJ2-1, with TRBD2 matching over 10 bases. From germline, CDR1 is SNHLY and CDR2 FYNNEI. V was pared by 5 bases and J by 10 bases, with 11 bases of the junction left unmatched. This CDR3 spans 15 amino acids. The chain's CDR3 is CASSPPGLAIYEQFF. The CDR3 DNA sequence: TGTGCCAGCAGTCCTCCGGGACTAGCGATTTACGAGCAGTTCTTC.

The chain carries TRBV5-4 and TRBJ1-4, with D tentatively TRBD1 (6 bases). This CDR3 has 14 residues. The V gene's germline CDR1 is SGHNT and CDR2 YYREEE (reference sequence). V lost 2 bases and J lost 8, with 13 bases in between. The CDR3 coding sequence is TGTGCCAGCAGCTTACAGGGAGTTCGCGAAAAACTGTTTTTT. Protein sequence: CASSLQGVREKLFF.

The CDR3 DNA reads as TGCAGTGCTAGTAAAATATTTCGGGAGATTGTCCCCGAGCAGTTCTTC. Translation: CSASKIFREIVPEQFF. V usage is TRBV20-1 and J usage is TRBJ2-1, with D perhaps matching TRBD2 (6 bases). The germline V gene encodes CDR1 DFQATT and CDR2 SNEGSKA (reference sequence). The CDR3 sequence is 16 residues long. The germline V and J ends were trimmed by 3 bases and 10 bases, with 25 bases remaining between them.

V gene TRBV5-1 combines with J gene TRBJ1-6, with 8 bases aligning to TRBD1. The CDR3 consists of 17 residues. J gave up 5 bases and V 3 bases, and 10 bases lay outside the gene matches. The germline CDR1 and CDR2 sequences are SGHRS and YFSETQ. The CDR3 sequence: CASSSFFGQGNNSPLHF. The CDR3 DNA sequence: TGCGCCAGCAGCTCCTTTTTTGGACAGGGTAATAATTCACCCCTCCACTTT.

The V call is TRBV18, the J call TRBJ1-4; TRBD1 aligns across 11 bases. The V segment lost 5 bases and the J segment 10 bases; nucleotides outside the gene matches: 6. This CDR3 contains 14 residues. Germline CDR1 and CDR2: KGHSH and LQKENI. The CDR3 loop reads CASSSEGQGVKLFF. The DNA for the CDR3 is TGTGCCAGCTCATCGGAGGGACAGGGGGTAAAACTGTTTTTT.

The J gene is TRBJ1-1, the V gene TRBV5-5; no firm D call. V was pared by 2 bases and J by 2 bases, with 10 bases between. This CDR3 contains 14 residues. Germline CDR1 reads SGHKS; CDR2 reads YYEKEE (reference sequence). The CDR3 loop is CASSLTRGNTEAFF. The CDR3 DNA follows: TGTGCCAGCAGCTTAACTCGCGGAAACACTGAAGCTTTCTTT. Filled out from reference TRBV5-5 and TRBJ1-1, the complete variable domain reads DAGVTQSPTHLIKTRGQQVTLRCSPISGHKSVSWYQQVLGQGPQFIFQYYEKEERGRGNFPDRFSARQFPNYSSELNVNALLLGDSALYLCASSLTRGNTEAFFGQGTRLTVV.

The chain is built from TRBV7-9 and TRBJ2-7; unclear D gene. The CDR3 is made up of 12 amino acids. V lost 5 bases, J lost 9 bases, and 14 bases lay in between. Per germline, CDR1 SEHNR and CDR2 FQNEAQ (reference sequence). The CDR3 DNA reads TGTGCCAGCAGCCGGCCCGGGTTGGGGCAGTACTTC. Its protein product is CASSRPGLGQYF.

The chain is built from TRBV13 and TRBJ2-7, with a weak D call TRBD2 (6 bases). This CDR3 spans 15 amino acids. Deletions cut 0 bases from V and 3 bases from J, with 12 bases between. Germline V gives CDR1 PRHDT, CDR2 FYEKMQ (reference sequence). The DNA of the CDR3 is TGTGCCAGCAGCTTAGGCGGGTCGGGAGACTACGAGCAGTACTTC. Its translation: CASSLGGSGDYEQYF. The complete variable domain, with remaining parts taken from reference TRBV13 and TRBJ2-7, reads AAGVIQSPRHLIKEKRETATLKCYPIPRHDTVYWYQQGPGQDPQFLISFYEKMQSDKGSIPDRFSAQQFSDYHSELNMSSLELGDSALYFCASSLGGSGDYEQYFGPGTRLTVT.

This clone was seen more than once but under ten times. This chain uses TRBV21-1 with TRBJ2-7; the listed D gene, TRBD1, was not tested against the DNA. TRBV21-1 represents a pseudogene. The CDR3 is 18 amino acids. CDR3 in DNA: TGTGCCAGCAGCAAAAAAGGACAAACCAGGAACCATTCGTACGAGCAGTACTTC. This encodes CASSKKGQTRNHSYEQYF.

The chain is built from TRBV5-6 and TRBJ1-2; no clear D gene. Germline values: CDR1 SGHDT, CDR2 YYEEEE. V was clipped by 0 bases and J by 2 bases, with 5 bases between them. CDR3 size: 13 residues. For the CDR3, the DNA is TGTGCCAGCAGCTTGGAACGGAACTATGGCTACACCTTC. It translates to CASSLERNYGYTF.

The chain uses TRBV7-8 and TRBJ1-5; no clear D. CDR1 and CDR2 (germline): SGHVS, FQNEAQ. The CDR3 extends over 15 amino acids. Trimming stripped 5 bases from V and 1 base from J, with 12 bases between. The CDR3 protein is CASSPERVSNQPQHF. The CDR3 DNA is TGTGCCAGCAGCCCGGAGCGGGTGAGCAATCAGCCCCAGCATTTT.

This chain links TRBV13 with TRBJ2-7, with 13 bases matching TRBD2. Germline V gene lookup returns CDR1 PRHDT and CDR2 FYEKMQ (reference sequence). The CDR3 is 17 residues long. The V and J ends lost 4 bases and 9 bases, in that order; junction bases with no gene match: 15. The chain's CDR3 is CASSSTGLAGDHFGQYF. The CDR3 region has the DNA TGTGCCAGCAGCTCCACCGGACTAGCGGGGGACCATTTTGGGCAGTACTTC.

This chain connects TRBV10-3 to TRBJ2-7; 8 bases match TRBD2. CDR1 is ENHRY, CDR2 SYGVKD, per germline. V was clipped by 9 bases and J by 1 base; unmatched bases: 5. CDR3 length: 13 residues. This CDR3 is CAIETSESYEQYF. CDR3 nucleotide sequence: TGTGCCATAGAGACTAGCGAGTCCTACGAGCAGTACTTC.

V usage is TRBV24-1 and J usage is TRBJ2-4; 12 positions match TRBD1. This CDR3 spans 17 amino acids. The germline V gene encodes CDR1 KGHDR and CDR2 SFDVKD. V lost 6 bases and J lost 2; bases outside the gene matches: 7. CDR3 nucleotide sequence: TGTGCCACCAGTTCCGGGACAGGGGGCGCGTCCAAAAACATTCAGTACTTC. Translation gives CATSSGTGGASKNIQYF.

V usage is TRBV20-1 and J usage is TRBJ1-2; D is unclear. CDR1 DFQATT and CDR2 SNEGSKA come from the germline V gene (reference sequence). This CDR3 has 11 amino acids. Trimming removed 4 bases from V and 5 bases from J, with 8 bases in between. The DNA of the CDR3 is TGCAGTGCTAAATTGTCGTATGGCTACACCTTC. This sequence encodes CSAKLSYGYTF.